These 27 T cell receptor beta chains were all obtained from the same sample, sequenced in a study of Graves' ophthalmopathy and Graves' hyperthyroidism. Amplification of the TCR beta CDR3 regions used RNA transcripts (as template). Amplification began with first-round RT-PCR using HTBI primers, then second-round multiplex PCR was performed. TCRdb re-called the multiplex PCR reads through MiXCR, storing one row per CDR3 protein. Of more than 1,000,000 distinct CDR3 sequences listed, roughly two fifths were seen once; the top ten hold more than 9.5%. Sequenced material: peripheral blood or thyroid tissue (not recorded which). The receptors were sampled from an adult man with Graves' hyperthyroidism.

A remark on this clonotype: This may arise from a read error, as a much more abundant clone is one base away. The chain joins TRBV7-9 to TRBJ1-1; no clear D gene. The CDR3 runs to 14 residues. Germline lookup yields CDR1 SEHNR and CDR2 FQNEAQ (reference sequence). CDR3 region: CVSSLVKGNTEAFF. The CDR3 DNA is TGTGTCAGCAGCTTAGTTAAAGGGAACACTGAAGCTTTCTTT.

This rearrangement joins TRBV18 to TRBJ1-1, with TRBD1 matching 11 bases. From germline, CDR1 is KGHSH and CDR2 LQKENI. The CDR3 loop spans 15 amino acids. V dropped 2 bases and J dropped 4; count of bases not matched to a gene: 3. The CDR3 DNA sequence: TGTGCCAGCTCACCAGGACAGGGGGCGTCCACTGAAGCTTTCTTT. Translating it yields CASSPGQGASTEAFF.

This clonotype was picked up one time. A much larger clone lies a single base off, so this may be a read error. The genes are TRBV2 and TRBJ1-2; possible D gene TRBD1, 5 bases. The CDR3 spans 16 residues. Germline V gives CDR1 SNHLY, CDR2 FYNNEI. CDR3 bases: TGTGCCAGCAGTTACTCTCGTGACAGCGCTAACTATGGCCACACCTTC. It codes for CASSYSRDSANYGHTF.

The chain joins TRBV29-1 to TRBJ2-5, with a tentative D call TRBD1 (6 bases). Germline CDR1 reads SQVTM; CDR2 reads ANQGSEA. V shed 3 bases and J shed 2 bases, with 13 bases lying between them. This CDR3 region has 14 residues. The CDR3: CSVDARGFQETQYF. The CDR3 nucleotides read TGCAGCGTTGACGCCAGGGGCTTTCAAGAGACCCAGTACTTC.

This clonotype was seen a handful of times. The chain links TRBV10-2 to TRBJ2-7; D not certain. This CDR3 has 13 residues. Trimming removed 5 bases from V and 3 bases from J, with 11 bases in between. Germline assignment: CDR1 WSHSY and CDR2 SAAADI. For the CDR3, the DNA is TGCGCCAGCAGTATGGCCAGCAACTACGAGCAGTACTTC. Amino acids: CASSMASNYEQYF.

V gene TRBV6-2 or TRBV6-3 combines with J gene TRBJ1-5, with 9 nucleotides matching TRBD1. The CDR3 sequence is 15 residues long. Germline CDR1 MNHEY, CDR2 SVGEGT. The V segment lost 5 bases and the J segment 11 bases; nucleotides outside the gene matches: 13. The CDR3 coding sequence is TGTGCCAGCAGTCGGGACAGGGCGGGCGCGGAGACCCAGCATTTT. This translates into CASSRDRAGAETQHF.

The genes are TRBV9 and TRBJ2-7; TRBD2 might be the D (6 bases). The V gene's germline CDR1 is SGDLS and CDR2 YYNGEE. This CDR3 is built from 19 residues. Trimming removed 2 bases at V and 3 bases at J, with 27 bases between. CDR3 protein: CASSVPGVRQPVGCYEQYF. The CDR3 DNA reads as TGTGCCAGCAGCGTCCCGGGAGTACGACAACCGGTTGGGTGCTACGAGCAGTACTTC.

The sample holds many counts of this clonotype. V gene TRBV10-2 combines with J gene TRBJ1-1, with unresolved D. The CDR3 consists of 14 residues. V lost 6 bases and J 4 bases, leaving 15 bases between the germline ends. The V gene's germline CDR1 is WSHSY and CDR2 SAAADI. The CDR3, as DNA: TGCGCCAGCAGCGGGCAAGCGGAAATCACTGAAGCTTTCTTT. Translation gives CASSGQAEITEAFF.

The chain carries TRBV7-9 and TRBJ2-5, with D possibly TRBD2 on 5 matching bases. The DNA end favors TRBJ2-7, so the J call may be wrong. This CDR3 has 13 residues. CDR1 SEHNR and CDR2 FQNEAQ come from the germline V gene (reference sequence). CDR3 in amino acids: CASSFDGLDEQYF. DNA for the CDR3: TGTGCCAGCAGCTTCGACGGACTTGACGAGCAGTACTTC.

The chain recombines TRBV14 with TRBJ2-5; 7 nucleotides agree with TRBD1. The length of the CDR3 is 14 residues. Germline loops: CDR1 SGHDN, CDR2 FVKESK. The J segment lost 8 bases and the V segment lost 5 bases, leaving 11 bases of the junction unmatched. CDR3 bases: TGTGCCAGCAGCACTTACAGGGGTGCGGATACCCAGTACTTC. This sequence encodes CASSTYRGADTQYF. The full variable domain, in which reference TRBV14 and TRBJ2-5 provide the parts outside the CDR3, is EAGVTQFPSHSVIEKGQTVTLRCDPISGHDNLYWYRRVMGKEIKFLLHFVKESKQDESGMPNNRFLAERTGGTYSTLKVQPAELEDSGVYFCASSTYRGADTQYFGPGTRLLVL.

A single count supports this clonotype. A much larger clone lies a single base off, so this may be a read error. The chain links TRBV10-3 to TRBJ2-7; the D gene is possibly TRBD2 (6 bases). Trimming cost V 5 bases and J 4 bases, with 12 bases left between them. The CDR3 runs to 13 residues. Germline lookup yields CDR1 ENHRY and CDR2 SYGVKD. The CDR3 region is CAISYGSMYEQYF. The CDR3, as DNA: TGTGCCATCAGTTACGGGAGCATGTACGAGCAGTACTTC.

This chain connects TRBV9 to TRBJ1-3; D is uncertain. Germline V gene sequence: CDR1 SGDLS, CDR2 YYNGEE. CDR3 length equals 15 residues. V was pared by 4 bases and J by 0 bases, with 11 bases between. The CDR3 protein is CASSPVPRSGNTIYF. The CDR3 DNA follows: TGTGCCAGCAGCCCCGTCCCCCGCTCTGGAAACACCATATATTTT.

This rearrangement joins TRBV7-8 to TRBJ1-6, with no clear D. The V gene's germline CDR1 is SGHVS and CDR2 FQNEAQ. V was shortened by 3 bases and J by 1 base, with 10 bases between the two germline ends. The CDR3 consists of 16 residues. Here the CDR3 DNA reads TGTGCCAGCAGCTTCTACGAAAGTTCCTATAATTCACCCCTCCACTTT. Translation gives CASSFYESSYNSPLHF. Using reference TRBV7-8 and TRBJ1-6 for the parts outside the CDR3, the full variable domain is GAGVSQSPRYKVAKRGQDVALRCDPISGHVSLFWYQQALGQGPEFLTYFQNEAQLDKSGLPSDRFFAERPEGSVSTLKIQRTQQEDSAVYLCASSFYESSYNSPLHFGNGTRLTVT.

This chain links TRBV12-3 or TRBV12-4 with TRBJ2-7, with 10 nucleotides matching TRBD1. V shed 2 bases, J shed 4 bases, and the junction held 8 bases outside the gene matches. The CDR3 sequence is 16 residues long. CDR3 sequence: CASSLKGGQGRYEQYF. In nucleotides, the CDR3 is TGTGCCAGCAGTTTAAAGGGGGGACAGGGGAGGTACGAGCAGTACTTC.

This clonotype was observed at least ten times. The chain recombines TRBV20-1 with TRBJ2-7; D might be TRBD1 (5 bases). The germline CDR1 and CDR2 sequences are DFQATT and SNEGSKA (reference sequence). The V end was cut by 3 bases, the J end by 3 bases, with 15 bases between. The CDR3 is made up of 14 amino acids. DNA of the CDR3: TGCAGTGCTAGCACGGATCCTAGGGGCTACGAGCAGTACTTC. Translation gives CSASTDPRGYEQYF.

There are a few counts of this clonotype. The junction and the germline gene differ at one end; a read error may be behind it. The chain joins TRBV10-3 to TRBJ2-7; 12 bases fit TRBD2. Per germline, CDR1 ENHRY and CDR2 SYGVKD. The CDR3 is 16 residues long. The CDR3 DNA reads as TGTGCCAGCAGTTTGACTAGCGGGAGAGGGGTGGAAGAGCAGTACTTC. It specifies CASSLTSGRGVEEQYF.

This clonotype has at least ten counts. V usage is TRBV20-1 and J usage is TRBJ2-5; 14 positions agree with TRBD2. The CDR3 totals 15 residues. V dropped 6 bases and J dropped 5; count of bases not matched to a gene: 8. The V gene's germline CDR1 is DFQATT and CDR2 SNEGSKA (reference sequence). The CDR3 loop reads CSALTSGRAEETQYF. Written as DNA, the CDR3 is TGCAGTGCCCTGACTAGCGGGAGGGCCGAGGAGACCCAGTACTTC.

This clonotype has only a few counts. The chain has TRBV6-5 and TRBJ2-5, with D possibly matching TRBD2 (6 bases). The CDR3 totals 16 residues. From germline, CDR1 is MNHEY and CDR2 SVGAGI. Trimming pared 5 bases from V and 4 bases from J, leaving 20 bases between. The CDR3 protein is CASSKPGPLSGETQYF. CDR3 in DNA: TGTGCCAGCAGTAAGCCGGGACCCCTTAGCGGAGAGACCCAGTACTTC.

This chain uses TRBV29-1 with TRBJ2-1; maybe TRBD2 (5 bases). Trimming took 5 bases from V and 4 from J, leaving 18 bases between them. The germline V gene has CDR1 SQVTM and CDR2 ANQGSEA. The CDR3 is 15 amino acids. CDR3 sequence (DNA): TGCAGCGTTTCCACGGCTAGCCAGGCGTACAATGAGCAGTTCTTC. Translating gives CSVSTASQAYNEQFF.

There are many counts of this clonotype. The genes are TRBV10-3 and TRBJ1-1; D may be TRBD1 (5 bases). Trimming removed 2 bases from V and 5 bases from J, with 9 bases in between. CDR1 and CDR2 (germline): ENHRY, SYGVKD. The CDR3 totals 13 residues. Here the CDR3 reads CAISEGALTEAFF. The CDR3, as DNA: TGTGCCATCAGTGAGGGGGCTTTGACTGAAGCTTTCTTT.

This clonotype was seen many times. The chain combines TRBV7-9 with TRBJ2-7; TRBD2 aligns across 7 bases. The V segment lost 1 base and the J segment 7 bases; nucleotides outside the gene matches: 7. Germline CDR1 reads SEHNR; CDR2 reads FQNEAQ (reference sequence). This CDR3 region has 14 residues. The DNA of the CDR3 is TGTGCCAGCAGCTTAGAGGCGGGAGTGGGGGAGCAGTACTTC. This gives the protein CASSLEAGVGEQYF.

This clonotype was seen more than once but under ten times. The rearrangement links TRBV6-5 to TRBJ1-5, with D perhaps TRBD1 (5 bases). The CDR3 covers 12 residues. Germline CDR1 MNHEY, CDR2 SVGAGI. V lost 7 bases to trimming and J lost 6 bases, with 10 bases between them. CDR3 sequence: CASTGPGQPQHF. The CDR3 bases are TGTGCCAGCACAGGGCCTGGTCAGCCCCAGCATTTT.

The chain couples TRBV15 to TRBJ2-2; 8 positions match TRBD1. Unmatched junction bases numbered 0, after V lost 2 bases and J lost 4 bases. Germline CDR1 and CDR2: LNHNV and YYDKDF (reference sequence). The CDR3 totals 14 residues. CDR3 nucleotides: TGTGCCACCAGCAGACAGGGGGCCACCGGGGAGCTGTTTTTT. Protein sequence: CATSRQGATGELFF.

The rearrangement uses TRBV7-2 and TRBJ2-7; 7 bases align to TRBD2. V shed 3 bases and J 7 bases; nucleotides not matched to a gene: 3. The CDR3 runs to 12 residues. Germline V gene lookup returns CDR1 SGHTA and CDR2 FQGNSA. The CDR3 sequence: CASSFASGEQYF. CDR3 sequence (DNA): TGTGCCAGCAGCTTCGCTAGCGGAGAGCAGTACTTC.

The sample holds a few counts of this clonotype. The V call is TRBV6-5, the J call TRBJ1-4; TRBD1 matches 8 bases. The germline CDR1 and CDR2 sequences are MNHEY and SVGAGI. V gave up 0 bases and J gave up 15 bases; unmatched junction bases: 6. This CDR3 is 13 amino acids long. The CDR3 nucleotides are TGTGCCAGCAGTTACTCATCAAGGACAGGGTTGTTTTTT. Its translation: CASSYSSRTGLFF.

The CDR3 DNA reads TGTGCCACCAGTGACAGCAGGAGCTCTGGAAACACCATATATTTT. Protein: CATSDSRSSGNTIYF. This chain links TRBV24-1 with TRBJ1-3, with D hard to call. V was trimmed by 4 bases and J by 0 bases, leaving 9 bases between them. The CDR3 length is 15 residues. Looked up from germline, CDR1 is KGHDR and CDR2 is SFDVKD.

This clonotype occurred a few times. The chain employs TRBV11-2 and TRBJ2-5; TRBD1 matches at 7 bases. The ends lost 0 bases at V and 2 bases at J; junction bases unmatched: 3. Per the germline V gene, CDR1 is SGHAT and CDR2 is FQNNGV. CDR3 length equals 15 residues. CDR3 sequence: CASSLEGQRQETQYF. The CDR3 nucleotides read TGTGCCAGCAGCTTAGAGGGACAGCGTCAAGAGACCCAGTACTTC. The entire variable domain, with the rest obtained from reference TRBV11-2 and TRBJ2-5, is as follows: EAGVAQSPRYKIIEKRQSVAFWCNPISGHATLYWYQQILGQGPKLLIQFQNNGVVDDSQLPKDRFSAERLKGVDSTLKIQPAKLEDSAVYLCASSLEGQRQETQYFGPGTRLLVL.